The following is a T cell receptor (beta chain) sequence with its context. Its antigen is unidentified. CDR1 is LNHDA, CDR2 SQIVND, per germline (reference sequence). V was cut by 7 bases and J by 3 bases, with 10 bases left in between. The CDR3 loop spans 14 amino acids. The lymph nodes were axillary draining lymph nodes from breast cancer patients. TCRdb passed the multiplex PCR reads through MiXCR, listing each CDR3 protein once. The sample shows approximately 230,000 distinct CDR3 sequences, under 35% of them seen only once. The data were taken from a study of breast tumors, draining lymph nodes, adjacent tissues. Study-level results: Data fit most tumor T cells coming from lymph node, expanding in tumor.

The sequenced sample consisted of axillary lymph node tissue. The rearrangement joins TRBV19 to TRBJ2-6, with D perhaps matching TRBD1 (6 bases). The receptor was isolated from a female donor with breast cancer. Some clones in this sample may be carry-over from other donors' samples. As DNA, the CDR3 is TGTGCCAGTAAAGAGGGGGTTGGGGCCAACGTCCTGACTTTC. It specifies CASKEGVGANVLTF. The full variable domain, its missing parts supplied by reference TRBV19 and TRBJ2-6, is DGGITQSPKYLFRKEGQNVTLSCEQNLNHDAMYWYRQDPGQGLRLIYYSQIVNDFQKGDIAEGYSVSREKKESFPLTVTSAQKNPTAFYLCASKEGVGANVLTFGAGSRLTVL.